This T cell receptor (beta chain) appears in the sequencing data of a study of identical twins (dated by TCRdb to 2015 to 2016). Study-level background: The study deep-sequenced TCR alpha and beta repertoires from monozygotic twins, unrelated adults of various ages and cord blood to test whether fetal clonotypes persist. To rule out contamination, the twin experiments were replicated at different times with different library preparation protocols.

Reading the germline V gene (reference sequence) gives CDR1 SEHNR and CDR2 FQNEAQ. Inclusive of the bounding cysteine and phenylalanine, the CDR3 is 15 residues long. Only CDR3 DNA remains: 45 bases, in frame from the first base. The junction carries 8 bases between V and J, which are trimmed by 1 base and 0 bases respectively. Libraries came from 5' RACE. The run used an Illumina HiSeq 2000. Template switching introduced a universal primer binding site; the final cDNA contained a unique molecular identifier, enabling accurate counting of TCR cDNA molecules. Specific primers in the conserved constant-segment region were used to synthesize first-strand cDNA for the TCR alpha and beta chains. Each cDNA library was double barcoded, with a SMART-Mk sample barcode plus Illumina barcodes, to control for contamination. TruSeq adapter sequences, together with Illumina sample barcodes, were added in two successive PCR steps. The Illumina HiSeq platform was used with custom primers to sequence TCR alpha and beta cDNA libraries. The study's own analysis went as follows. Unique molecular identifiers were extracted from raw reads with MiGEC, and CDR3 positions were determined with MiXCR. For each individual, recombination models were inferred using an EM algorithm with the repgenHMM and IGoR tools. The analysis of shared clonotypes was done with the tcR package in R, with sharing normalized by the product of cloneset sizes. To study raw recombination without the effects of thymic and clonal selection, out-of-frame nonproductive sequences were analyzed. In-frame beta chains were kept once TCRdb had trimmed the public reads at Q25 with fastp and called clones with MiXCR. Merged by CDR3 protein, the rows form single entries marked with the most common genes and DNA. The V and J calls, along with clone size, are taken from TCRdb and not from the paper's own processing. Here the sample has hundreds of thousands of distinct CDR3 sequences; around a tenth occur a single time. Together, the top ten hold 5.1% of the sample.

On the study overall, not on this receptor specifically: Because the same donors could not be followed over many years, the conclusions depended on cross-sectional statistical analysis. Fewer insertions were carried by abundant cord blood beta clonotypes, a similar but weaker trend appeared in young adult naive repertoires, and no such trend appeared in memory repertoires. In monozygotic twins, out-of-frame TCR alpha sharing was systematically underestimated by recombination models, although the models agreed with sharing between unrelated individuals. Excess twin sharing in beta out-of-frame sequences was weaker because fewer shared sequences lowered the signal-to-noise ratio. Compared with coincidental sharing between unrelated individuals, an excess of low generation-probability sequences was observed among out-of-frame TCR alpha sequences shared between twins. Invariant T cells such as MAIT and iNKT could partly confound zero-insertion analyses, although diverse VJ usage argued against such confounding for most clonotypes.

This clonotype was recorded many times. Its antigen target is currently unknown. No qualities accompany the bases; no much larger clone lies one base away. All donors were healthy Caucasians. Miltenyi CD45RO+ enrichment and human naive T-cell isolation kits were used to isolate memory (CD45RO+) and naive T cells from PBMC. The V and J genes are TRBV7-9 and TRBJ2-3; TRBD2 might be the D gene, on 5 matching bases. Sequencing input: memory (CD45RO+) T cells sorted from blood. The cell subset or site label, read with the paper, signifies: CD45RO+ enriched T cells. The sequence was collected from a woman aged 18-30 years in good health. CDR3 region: CASSLGLTSTDTQYF. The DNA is TGTGCCAGCAGCTTAGGACTAACTAGCACAGATACGCAGTATTTT.